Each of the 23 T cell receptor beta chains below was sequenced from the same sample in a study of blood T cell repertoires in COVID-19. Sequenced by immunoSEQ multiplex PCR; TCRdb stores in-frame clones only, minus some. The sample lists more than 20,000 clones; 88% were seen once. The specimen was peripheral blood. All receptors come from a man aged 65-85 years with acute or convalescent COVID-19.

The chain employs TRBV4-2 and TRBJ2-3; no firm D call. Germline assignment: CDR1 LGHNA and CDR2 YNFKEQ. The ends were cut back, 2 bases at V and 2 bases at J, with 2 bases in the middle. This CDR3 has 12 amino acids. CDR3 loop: CASSQLTDTQYF. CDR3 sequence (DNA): TGTGCCAGCAGCCAACTCACAGATACGCAGTATTTT.

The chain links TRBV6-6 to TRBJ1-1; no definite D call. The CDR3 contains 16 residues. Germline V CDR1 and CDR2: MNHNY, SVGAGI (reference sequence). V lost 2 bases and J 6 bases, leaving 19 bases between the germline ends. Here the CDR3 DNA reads TGTGCCAGCAGTTACCAGCAACAGCCCGGGATGGCTGAAGCTTTCTTT. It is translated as CASSYQQQPGMAEAFF.

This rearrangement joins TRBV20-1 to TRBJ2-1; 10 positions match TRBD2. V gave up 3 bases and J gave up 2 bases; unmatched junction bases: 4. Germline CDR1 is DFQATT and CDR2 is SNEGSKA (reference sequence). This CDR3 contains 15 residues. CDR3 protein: CSASRTSGTYNEQFF. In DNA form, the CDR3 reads TGCAGTGCTAGTCGGACTAGCGGCACCTACAATGAGCAGTTCTTC.

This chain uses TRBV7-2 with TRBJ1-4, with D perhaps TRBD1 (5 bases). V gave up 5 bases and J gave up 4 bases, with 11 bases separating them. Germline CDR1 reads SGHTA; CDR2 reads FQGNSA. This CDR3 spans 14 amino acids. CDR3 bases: TGTGCCAGCAGCACACAGGCAAATAATGAAAAACTGTTTTTT. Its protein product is CASSTQANNEKLFF.

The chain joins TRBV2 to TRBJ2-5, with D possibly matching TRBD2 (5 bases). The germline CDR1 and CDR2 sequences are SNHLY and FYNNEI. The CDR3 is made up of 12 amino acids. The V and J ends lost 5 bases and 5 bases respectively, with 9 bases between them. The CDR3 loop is CASSRGIETQYF. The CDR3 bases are TGTGCCAGCAGTCGGGGTATCGAGACCCAGTACTTC. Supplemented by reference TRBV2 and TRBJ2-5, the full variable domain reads EPEVTQTPSHQVTQMGQEVILRCVPISNHLYFYWYRQILGQKVEFLVSFYNNEISEKSEIFDDQFSVERPDGSNFTLKIRSTKLEDSAMYFCASSRGIETQYFGPGTRLLVL.

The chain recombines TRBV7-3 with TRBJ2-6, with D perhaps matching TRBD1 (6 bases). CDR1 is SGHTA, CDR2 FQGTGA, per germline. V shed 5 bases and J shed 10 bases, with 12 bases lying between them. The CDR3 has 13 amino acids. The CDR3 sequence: CASSRGQGNVLTF. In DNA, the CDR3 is TGTGCCAGCAGCAGGGGCCAGGGGAACGTCCTGACTTTC.

The CDR3 nucleotides are TGTGCCAGCTCATCGGACAGGGGGCGAAGCACAGATACGCAGTATTTT. Amino acid sequence: CASSSDRGRSTDTQYF. The chain links TRBV18 to TRBJ2-3, with TRBD1 identical over 11 bases. The length of the CDR3 is 16 residues. V lost 5 bases, J lost 0 bases, and 4 bases stayed unmatched. Germline values: CDR1 KGHSH, CDR2 LQKENI.

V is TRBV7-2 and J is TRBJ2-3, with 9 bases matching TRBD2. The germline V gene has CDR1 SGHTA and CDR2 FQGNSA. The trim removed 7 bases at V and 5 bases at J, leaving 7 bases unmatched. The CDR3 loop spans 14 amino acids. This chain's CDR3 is CASTFSGREDTQYF. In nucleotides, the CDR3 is TGTGCCAGCACCTTTAGCGGGAGAGAAGATACGCAGTATTTT.

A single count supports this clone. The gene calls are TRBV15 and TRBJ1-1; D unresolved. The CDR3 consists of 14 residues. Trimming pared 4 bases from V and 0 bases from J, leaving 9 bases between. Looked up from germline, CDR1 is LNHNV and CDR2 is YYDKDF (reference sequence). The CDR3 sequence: CATSKGGLNTEAFF. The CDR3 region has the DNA TGTGCCACCAGCAAGGGAGGACTGAACACTGAAGCTTTCTTT.

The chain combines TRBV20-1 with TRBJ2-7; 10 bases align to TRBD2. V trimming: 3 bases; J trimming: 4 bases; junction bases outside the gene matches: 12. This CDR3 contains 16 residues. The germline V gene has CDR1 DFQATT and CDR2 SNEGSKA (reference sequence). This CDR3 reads CSASRPSGRNRYEQYF. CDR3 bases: TGCAGTGCTAGTAGACCTAGCGGGAGAAATCGGTACGAGCAGTACTTC.

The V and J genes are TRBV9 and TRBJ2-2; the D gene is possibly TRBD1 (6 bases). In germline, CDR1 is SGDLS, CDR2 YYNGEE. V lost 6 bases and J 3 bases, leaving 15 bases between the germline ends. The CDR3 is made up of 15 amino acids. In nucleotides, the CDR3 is TGTGCCAGCACCCCGGGACATTTGGACACCGGGGAGCTGTTTTTT. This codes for CASTPGHLDTGELFF.

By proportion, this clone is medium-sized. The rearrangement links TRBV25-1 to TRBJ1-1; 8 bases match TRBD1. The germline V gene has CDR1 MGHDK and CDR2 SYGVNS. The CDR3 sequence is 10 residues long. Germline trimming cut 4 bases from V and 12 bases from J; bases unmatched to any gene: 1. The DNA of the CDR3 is TGTGCCAGCAGTGGGACAGGGACTTTCTTT. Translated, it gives CASSGTGTFF.

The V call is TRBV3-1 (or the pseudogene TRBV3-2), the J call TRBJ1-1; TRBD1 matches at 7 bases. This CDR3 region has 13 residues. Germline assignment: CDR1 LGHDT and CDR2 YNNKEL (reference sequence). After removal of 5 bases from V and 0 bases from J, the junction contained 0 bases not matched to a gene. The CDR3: CASSGQVNTEAFF. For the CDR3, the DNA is TGTGCCAGCAGCGGACAGGTGAACACTGAAGCTTTCTTT.

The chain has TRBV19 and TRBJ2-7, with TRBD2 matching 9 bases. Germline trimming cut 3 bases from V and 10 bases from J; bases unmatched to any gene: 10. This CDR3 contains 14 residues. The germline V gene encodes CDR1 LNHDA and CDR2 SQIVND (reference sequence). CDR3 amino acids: CASSIGGTGTSQYF. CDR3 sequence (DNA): TGTGCCAGTAGTATCGGGGGGACTGGGACTAGCCAGTACTTC.

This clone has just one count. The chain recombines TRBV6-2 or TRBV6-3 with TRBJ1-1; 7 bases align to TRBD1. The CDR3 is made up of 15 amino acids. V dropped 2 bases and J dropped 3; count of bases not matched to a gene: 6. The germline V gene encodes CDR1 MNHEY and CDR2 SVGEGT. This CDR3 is CASSYGTQGYTEAFF. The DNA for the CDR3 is TGTGCCAGCAGTTACGGAACACAGGGGTACACTGAAGCTTTCTTT.

The CDR3: CASSQLQGAIGANVLTF. CDR3 in DNA: TGCGCCAGCAGCCAGTTACAGGGGGCAATTGGGGCCAACGTCCTGACTTTC. This chain joins TRBV4-3 and TRBJ2-6; 9 nucleotides agree with TRBD1. This CDR3 has 17 amino acids. V shed 3 bases and J 3 bases; nucleotides not matched to a gene: 6. The germline V gene has CDR1 LGHNA and CDR2 YSLEER.

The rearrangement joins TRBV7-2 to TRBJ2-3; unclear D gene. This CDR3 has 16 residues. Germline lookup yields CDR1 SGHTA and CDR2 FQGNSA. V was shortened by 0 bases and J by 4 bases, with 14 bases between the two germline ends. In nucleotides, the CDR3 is TGTGCCAGCAGCTTAGCGGTGTTCCGCAGTGCAGATACGCAGTATTTT. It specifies CASSLAVFRSADTQYF.

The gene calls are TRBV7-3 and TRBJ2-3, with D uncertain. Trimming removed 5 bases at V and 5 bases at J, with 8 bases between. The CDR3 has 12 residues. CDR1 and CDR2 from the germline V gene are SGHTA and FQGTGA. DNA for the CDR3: TGTGCCAGCAGCGCGCTAGGAGATACGCAGTATTTT. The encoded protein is CASSALGDTQYF.

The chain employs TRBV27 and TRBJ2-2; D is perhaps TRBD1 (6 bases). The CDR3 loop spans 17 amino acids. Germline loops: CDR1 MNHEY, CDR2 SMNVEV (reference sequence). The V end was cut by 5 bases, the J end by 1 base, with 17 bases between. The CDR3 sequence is CASSLRTDPLNTGELFF. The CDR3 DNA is TGTGCCAGCAGTCTACGGACAGACCCCCTGAACACCGGGGAGCTGTTTTTT.

CDR3 DNA: TGTGCCAGCAGCCAAGAGGGCGGGAGGGCTGAAGCTTTCTTT. Translating it yields CASSQEGGRAEAFF. The V call is TRBV3-1 (or the pseudogene TRBV3-2), the J call TRBJ1-1; D call uncertain. Germline V gene sequence: CDR1 LGHDT, CDR2 YNNKEL (reference sequence). Trimming took off 0 bases at V and 6 bases at J, with 11 bases between the two ends. The length of the CDR3 is 14 residues.

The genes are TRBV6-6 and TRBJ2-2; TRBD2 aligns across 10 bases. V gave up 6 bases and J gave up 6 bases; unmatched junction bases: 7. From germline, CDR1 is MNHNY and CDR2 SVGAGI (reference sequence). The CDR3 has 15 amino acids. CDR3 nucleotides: TGTGCCAGCAGCACTCCAGGGACTAGCGCCGGGGAGCTGTTTTTT. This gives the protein CASSTPGTSAGELFF.

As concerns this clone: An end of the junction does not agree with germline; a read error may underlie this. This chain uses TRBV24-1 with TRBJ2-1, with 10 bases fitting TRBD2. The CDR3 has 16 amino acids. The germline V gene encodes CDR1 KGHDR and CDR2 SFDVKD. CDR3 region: CAASDPTSGADNEQFF. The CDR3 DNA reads TGTGCCGCCAGTGATCCAACTAGCGGGGCGGACAATGAGCAGTTCTTC.

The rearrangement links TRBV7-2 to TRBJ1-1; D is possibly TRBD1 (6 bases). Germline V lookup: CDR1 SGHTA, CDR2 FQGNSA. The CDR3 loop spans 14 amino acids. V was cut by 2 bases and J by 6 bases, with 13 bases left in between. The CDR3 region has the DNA TGTGCCAGCAGCTTACAGCAGGGGAGGGCTGAAGCTTTCTTT. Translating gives CASSLQQGRAEAFF.